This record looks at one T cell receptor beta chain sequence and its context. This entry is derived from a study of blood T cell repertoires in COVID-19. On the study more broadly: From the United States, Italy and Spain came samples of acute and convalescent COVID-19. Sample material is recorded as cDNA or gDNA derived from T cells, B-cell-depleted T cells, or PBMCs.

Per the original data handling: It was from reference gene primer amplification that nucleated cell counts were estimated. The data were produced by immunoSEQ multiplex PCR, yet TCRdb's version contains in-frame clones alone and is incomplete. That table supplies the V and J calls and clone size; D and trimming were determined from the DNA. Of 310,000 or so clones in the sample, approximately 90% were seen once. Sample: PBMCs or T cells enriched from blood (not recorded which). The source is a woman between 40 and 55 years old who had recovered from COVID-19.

The CDR3 spells CASSFLAGGSTDTQYF. CDR3 coding DNA: TGCGCCAGCAGCTTCCTAGCGGGAGGATCCACAGATACGCAGTATTTT. The chain employs TRBV5-1 and TRBJ2-3, with 11 bases lining up with TRBD2. The CDR3 loop spans 16 amino acids. The germline V gene has CDR1 SGHRS and CDR2 YFSETQ. V trimming: 2 bases; J trimming: 2 bases; junction bases outside the gene matches: 4. Complete variable domain (other parts from reference TRBV5-1 and TRBJ2-3): KAGVTQTPRYLIKTRGQQVTLSCSPISGHRSVSWYQQTPGQGLQFLFEYFSETQRNKGNFPGRFSGRQFSNSRSEMNVSTLELGDSALYLCASSFLAGGSTDTQYFGPGTRLTVL.